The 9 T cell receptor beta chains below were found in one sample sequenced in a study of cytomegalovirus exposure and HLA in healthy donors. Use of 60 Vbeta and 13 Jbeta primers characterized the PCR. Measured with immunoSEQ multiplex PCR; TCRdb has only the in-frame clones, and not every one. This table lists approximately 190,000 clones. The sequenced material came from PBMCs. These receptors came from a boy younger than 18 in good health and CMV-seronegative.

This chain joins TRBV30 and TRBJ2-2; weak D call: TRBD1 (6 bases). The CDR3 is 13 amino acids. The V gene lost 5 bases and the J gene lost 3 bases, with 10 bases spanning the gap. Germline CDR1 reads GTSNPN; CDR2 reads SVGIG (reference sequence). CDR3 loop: CAWLTGYTGELFF. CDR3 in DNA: TGTGCCTGGCTGACAGGTTACACCGGGGAGCTGTTTTTT.

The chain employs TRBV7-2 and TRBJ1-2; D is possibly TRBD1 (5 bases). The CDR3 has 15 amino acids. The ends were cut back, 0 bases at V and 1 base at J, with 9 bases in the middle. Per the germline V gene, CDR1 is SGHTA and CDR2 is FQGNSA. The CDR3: CASSLAVGDNYGYTF. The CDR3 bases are TGTGCCAGCAGCTTAGCCGTAGGGGATAACTATGGCTACACCTTC.

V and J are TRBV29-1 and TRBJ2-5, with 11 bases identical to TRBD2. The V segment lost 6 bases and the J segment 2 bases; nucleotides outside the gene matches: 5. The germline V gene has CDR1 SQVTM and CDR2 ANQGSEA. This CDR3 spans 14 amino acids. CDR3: CSVVTSGEQETQYF. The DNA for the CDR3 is TGCAGCGTCGTGACTAGCGGGGAACAAGAGACCCAGTACTTC. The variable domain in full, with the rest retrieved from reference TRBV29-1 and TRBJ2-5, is SAVISQKPSRDICQRGTSLTIQCQVDSQVTMMFWYRQQPGQSLTLIATANQGSEATYESGFVIDKFPISRPNLTFSTLTVSNMSPEDSSIYLCSVVTSGEQETQYFGPGTRLLVL.

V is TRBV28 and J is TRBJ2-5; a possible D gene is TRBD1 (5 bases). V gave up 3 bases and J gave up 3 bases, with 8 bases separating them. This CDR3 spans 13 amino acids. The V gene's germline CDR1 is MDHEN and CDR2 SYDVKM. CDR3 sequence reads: CASSFGREETQYF. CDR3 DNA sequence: TGTGCCAGCAGTTTCGGCAGGGAAGAGACCCAGTACTTC.

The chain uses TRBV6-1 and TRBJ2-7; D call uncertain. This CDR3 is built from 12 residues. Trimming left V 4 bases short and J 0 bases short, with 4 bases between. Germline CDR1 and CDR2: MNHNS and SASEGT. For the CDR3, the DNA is TGTGCCAGCAGTGGTAGCTCCTACGAGCAGTACTTC. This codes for CASSGSSYEQYF.

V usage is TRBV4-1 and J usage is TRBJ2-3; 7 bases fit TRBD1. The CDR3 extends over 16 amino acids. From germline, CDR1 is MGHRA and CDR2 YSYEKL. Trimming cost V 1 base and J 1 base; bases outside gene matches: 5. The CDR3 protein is CASSQVRGQGTDTQYF. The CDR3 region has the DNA TGCGCCAGCAGCCAAGTCAGAGGACAGGGCACAGATACGCAGTATTTT.

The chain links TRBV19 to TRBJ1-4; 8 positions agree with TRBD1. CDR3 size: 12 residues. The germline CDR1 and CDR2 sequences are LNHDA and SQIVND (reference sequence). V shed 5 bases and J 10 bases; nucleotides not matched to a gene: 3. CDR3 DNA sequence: TGTGCCAGTAGTCCGGACAGGGTAAAACTGTTTTTT. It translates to CASSPDRVKLFF.

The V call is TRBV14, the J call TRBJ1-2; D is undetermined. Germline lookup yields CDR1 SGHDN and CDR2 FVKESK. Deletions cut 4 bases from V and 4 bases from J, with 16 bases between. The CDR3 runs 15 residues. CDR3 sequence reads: CASSPEDADFYGYTF. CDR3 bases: TGTGCCAGCAGCCCAGAAGACGCGGACTTCTATGGCTACACCTTC.

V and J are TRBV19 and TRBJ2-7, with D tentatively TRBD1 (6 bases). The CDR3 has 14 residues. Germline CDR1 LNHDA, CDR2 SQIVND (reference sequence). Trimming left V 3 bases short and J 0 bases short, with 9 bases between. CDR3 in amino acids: CASSIVGGSYEQYF. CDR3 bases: TGTGCCAGTAGTATTGTAGGGGGCTCCTACGAGCAGTACTTC. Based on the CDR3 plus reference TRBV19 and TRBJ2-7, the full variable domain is DGGITQSPKYLFRKEGQNVTLSCEQNLNHDAMYWYRQDPGQGLRLIYYSQIVNDFQKGDIAEGYSVSREKKESFPLTVTSAQKNPTAFYLCASSIVGGSYEQYFGPGTRLTVT.